The 9 T cell receptor beta chains below were found in one sample sequenced in a study of T cell repertoires in cytomegalovirus infection. Via MiXCR, TCRdb re-called the reads, giving one row per CDR3 protein. The sample has more than 65,000 distinct CDR3 sequences; 45% to 50% are singletons. These TCRs are of unknown antigen specificity. Sequencing used CD8+ T cells from cultured PBMCs, obtained from culture after CMV antigen stimulation. Receptor source: a human donor in good health (CMV status not recorded). Some clones in this sample may be carry-over from other donors' samples.

V gene TRBV6-2 or TRBV6-3 combines with J gene TRBJ1-1, with D maybe TRBD1 (5 bases). Germline V CDR1 and CDR2: MNHEY, SVGEGT. The ends were cut back, 7 bases at V and 3 bases at J, with 21 bases in the middle. The CDR3 length is 16 residues. The CDR3 nucleotides are TGTGCCAGCATTCGCCGGGGCTCATTGAGGGACACTGAAGCTTTCTTT. Translated: CASIRRGSLRDTEAFF.

The V gene is TRBV7-2, the J gene TRBJ2-7; 9 positions match TRBD1. Trimming at V came to 4 bases and at J to 4 bases, leaving 5 bases not matched to a gene. This CDR3 region has 14 residues. Germline V gene data show CDR1 as SGHTA and CDR2 as FQGNSA. The CDR3 nucleotides are TGTGCCAGCAGCTCTGGACAGGGGTTTTACGAGCAGTACTTC. As protein: CASSSGQGFYEQYF.

This clonotype has only a few counts. The chain employs TRBV7-6 and TRBJ1-1; D call uncertain. Germline values: CDR1 SGHVS, CDR2 FNYEAQ. V was trimmed by 1 base and J by 0 bases, leaving 12 bases between them. The CDR3 length is 16 residues. Written as DNA, the CDR3 is TGTGCCAGCAGCTTAGGGGCAGCTGCTATGAACACTGAAGCTTTCTTT. Its protein is CASSLGAAAMNTEAFF.

The rearrangement joins TRBV27 to TRBJ2-1; 7 nucleotides align to TRBD2. Germline lookup yields CDR1 MNHEY and CDR2 SMNVEV (reference sequence). After removal of 7 bases from V and 6 bases from J, the junction contained 9 bases not matched to a gene. The CDR3 has 14 residues. CDR3 sequence: CASTGGVTGNEQFF. The CDR3 DNA reads TGTGCCAGCACTGGGGGGGTTACGGGCAATGAGCAGTTCTTC.

V is TRBV6-1 and J is TRBJ2-3, with unresolved D. Germline-derived CDR1 and CDR2 are MNHNS and SASEGT. V gave up 4 bases and J gave up 2 bases, with 4 bases separating them. CDR3 length equals 12 residues. DNA of the CDR3: TGTGCCAGCAGTGGGACCACAGATACGCAGTATTTT. This codes for CASSGTTDTQYF.

In its sample, this clonotype was seen a few times. The chain has TRBV6-6 and TRBJ2-1; D gene unclear. Germline CDR1 MNHNY, CDR2 SVGAGI (reference sequence). The CDR3 consists of 11 residues. Trimming took 2 bases from V and 7 from J, leaving 3 bases between them. CDR3 nucleotide sequence: TGTGCCAGCAGTTACGGGAATGAGCAGTTCTTC. It yields the protein CASSYGNEQFF.

V usage is TRBV10-3 and J usage is TRBJ1-4, with 9 bases identical to TRBD1. CDR1 and CDR2 (germline): ENHRY, SYGVKD. The length of the CDR3 is 15 residues. V gave up 5 bases and J gave up 7 bases; unmatched junction bases: 8. The CDR3 DNA reads TGTGCCATCAGTCCCAAGGGACAGGGCGGTGAAAAACTGTTTTTT. It is translated as CAISPKGQGGEKLFF.

The V gene is TRBV7-6, the J gene TRBJ2-7, with D maybe TRBD1 (5 bases). The CDR3 has 15 amino acids. CDR1 is SGHVS, CDR2 FNYEAQ, per germline. With 2 bases removed from V and 0 bases from J, the gap between germline ends came to 11 bases. In DNA, the CDR3 is TGTGCCAGCAGCTTAACAGGCTCCAGCTCCTACGAGCAGTACTTC. Translating gives CASSLTGSSSYEQYF.

This clonotype came up a few times. The rearrangement joins TRBV28 to TRBJ2-2; weak D call: TRBD2 (6 bases). V dropped 6 bases and J dropped 3 bases, with 17 bases sitting between them. CDR1 and CDR2 (germline): MDHEN, SYDVKM. This CDR3 contains 16 residues. In DNA form, the CDR3 reads TGTGCCAGCAGCTCCCTCGGGACTTTCGACACCGGGGAGCTGTTTTTT. It encodes CASSSLGTFDTGELFF.